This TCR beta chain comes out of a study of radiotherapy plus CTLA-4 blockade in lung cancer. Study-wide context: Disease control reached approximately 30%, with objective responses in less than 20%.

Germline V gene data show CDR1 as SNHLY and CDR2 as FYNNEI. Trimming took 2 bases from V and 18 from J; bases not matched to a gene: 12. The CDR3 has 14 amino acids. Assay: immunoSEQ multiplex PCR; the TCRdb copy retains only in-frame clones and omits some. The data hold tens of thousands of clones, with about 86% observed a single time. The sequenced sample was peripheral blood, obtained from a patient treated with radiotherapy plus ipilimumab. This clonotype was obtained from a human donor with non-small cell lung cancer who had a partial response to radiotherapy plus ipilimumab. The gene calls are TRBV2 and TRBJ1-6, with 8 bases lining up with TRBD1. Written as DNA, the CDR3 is TGTGCCAGCAGTGAAAGGACAGGGAGGGGATTGGGCCACTTT. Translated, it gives CASSERTGRGLGHF.